This entry describes one T cell receptor (beta chain). Its antigen is unknown. Qualities for individual bases were not recorded, and no much larger clone is one base off. The library was made by multiplex PCR. The sequencing machine was an Illumina HiSeq 2500. TCRbeta libraries were constructed through three rounds of nested PCR with primers (Table S4) according to protocols modified from ARM-PCR. PCR products of 200-500 bp were gel-excised and purified with the QIAquick gel extraction kit before sequencing. The authors' analysis ran thus. Trimmomatic was used to clean the reads, FLASH was used to merge the reads into complete CDR3 sequences, and MiTCR was used to assign the reads to V(D)J germline segments. VDJtools was used to compute clonal diversity as the inverse Simpson's index. A read counted as productive if the sequence was in-frame and lacked a premature stop codon. TCRdb trimmed public reads at Q25 via fastp, called clones via MiXCR and kept in-frame beta chains. CDR3 protein duplicates are merged, each entry listing the most common genes and DNA. TCRdb assigned the V and J calls; the authors' analysis was not used. For this sample the table gives roughly 140,000 distinct CDR3 sequences, of which around 61% were detected only once. The biggest ten clones account for 15% to 20% of the sample.

These data come from a study of tumor and adjacent non-tumor tissue in lung cancer (dated by TCRdb to 2016 to 2019). For context, the study as a whole: By cancer type, the cohort comprised 11 to 12 adenocarcinoma patients, 2 squamous cell carcinoma patients and 1 small cell lung cancer patient. Using bulk TCRbeta repertoires from roughly 14 lung cancer patients, the study set lung tumor tissue side by side with matched distant non-tumor lung tissue. Ages among the roughly 15 patients ranged from about 31 to 80 years, there were roughly ten men and 5 women, and disease was at TNM stage I to III. For each patient, one tumor sample and one normal lung sample were taken, giving roughly 30 paired specimens that underwent TCRbeta CDR3 sequencing. Sequencing generated a total of around 120 million productive TCRbeta reads, averaging roughly 4.2 million reads per sample. Results and caveats for the whole study, not just this receptor: Neither the sequencing platform nor unique molecular identifiers are named or mentioned anywhere in the methods. Significantly higher TCR diversity was found in younger patients, and higher tumor TCR diversity was associated with shorter overall and disease-free survival. The cohort had only about 16 patients, and the authors noted that larger samples and more detailed clinical data are needed. Peripheral blood was not sequenced, so blood TCRbeta repertoires in these lung cancer patients were not examined. Significantly higher TCR diversity (inverse Simpson) was observed in tumor tissue than in normal lung tissue (approximately 440 vs 150, P = 0.0075, Mann-Whitney U test). The top 100 clones accounted for a significantly larger cumulative portion of the repertoire in normal lung than in tumor tissue.

The germline ends are 21 bases apart after V is trimmed by 5 bases and J by 6 bases. CDR1 and CDR2, per the germline V gene, are SGHNT and YENEEA. Inclusive of the bounding cysteine and phenylalanine, the CDR3 is 16 residues long. Only the CDR3 DNA is retained, 48 bases long and in frame from the first base. RNA was isolated from bulk unsorted tissue, and RNA quality was assessed with a NanoDrop ND-1000 and an Agilent 2100. The donors were newly diagnosed lung cancer patients admitted for thoracic surgery in China from August to November 2014 who had not received prior chemotherapy. The study excluded patients who had received radiotherapy or chemotherapy before or who had another cancer at the same time. Surgical tissue pieces of roughly 1-2 cm3 were preserved in RNAlater solution and stored at -80 °C until use.

Here the chain combines TRBV11-3 and TRBJ2-3; 6 matching bases give a weak D call of TRBD1. Sequencing was performed on lung tumor tissue. The clonotype was recovered from a man aged 55 to 70 with small cell lung cancer. The nucleotide sequence is given as TGTGCCAGCAGCCTTTGGAGAAACCTAACAGGGGATACGCAGTATTTT. Its protein product is CASSLWRNLTGDTQYF. The full variable domain, completed from the reference TRBV11-3 and TRBJ2-3 proteins outside the CDR3, reads EAGVVQSPRYKIIEKKQPVAFWCNPISGHNTLYWYLQNLGQGPELLIRYENEEAVDDSQLPKDRFSAERLKGVDSTLKIQPAELGDSAVYLCASSLWRNLTGDTQYFGPGTRLTVL.